Listed here are 20 T cell receptor beta chains from one sample, sequenced in a study of shared clonotypes between healthy human individuals. Naive CD8 cells, CD45RO-negative and positively selected for CCR7, excluded terminally differentiated effector memory CD45RA+ cells. Assay used: immunoSEQ multiplex PCR; TCRdb lists only in-frame clones, some missing. The profile shows approximately 2,200,000 clones, approximately 94% of them singletons. Sequencing was carried out using naive CD8+ T cells from PBMCs. Source of these receptors: a man between 18 and 35 years old in good health. Some clones in this sample may be carry-over from other donors' samples.

The CDR3 nucleotides read TGTGCCAGCCTAGGGGCCGGGACTATCAGCTACAATGAGCAGTTCTTC. Amino acids: CASLGAGTISYNEQFF. The chain has TRBV7-8 and TRBJ2-1; TRBD2 matches at 7 bases. The V segment lost 8 bases and the J segment 3 bases; nucleotides outside the gene matches: 13. This CDR3 spans 16 amino acids. Germline V lookup: CDR1 SGHVS, CDR2 FQNEAQ.

The V and J genes are TRBV6-1 and TRBJ1-1; D is possibly TRBD1 (5 bases). The CDR3 consists of 15 residues. The germline V gene has CDR1 MNHNS and CDR2 SASEGT. V gave up 3 bases and J gave up 0 bases, with 11 bases separating them. Written as DNA, the CDR3 is TGTGCCAGCAGTGAGTATAGGGGACTGAACACTGAAGCTTTCTTT. It yields the protein CASSEYRGLNTEAFF.

The chain carries TRBV7-2 and TRBJ1-2, with a possible D match to TRBD1 (6 bases). The germline V and J ends were trimmed by 5 bases and 0 bases, with 19 bases remaining between them. Germline CDR1 and CDR2: SGHTA and FQGNSA. This CDR3 region has 17 residues. CDR3 region: CASSPLRQGDTNYGYTF. CDR3 bases: TGTGCCAGCAGCCCCCTACGACAAGGGGACACTAACTATGGCTACACCTTC.

This clone was counted once. The chain joins TRBV27 to TRBJ2-7; possibly TRBD1 or TRBD2 for D (5 bases each). Between the trimmed V and J ends, which lost 2 bases and 6 bases, there was a span of 17 bases. CDR3 length: 15 amino acids. CDR1 and CDR2 (germline): MNHEY, SMNVEV (reference sequence). The CDR3 nucleotides read TGTGCCAGCAGTTTAGGTATCCGGGACCACAGCGAGCAGTACTTC. Encoded protein: CASSLGIRDHSEQYF.

J is TRBJ2-1 and V is TRBV4-2, with a tentative D call TRBD2 (5 bases). Trimming took off 4 bases at V and 0 bases at J, with 16 bases between the two ends. The CDR3 spans 17 residues. The germline V gene has CDR1 LGHNA and CDR2 YNFKEQ. CDR3 sequence (DNA): TGTGCCAGCAGCCCCATTCTCGTCGGGGACTCCTACAATGAGCAGTTCTTC. Encoded protein: CASSPILVGDSYNEQFF.

CDR3 nucleotides: TGTGCCAGCAGTTTTTCCATTAGGAGTAGGAACACTGAAGCTTTCTTT. Encoded protein: CASSFSIRSRNTEAFF. This chain links TRBV11-2 with TRBJ1-1; the D is unclear. This CDR3 comprises 16 residues. The germline CDR1 and CDR2 sequences are SGHAT and FQNNGV. V lost 6 bases to trimming and J lost 1 base, with 18 bases between them.

V usage is TRBV27 and J usage is TRBJ1-1; TRBD1 agrees at 8 bases. Germline V gives CDR1 MNHEY, CDR2 SMNVEV (reference sequence). Trimming took 1 base from V and 0 from J; bases not matched to a gene: 7. CDR3 size: 17 residues. The CDR3 coding sequence is TGTGCCAGCAGTTTATGGGGGGCACAGGGGGTGAACACTGAAGCTTTCTTT. Translating it yields CASSLWGAQGVNTEAFF.

The chain carries TRBV10-1 and TRBJ2-3; the D is unclear. There are 15 residues in the CDR3. In germline, CDR1 is WNHNN, CDR2 SYGVQD (reference sequence). V lost 2 bases and J lost 1, with 10 bases in between. The CDR3 DNA sequence: TGCGCCAGCAGTGAGCGTGGCCGGGGCACAGATACGCAGTATTTT. Encoded protein: CASSERGRGTDTQYF.

This clone was observed once. The same CDR3 arises from other DNA sequences in this sample as well. This rearrangement joins TRBV18 to TRBJ2-2; 12 nucleotides align to TRBD2. Germline assignment: CDR1 KGHSH and CDR2 LQKENI. The V and J ends lost 0 bases and 4 bases, in that order; junction bases with no gene match: 3. The CDR3 is 17 amino acids. The CDR3 is CASSPPRLAGVTGELFF. The CDR3 region has the DNA TGTGCCAGCTCACCACCTAGACTAGCGGGAGTCACCGGGGAGCTGTTTTTT.

The chain joins TRBV9 to TRBJ2-1, with a weak D call TRBD2 (6 bases). V shed 4 bases and J shed 0 bases, with 17 bases lying between them. This CDR3 is built from 17 residues. CDR1 is SGDLS, CDR2 YYNGEE, per germline. CDR3 in DNA: TGTGCCAGCAGCACCCGCCGGGTCGGGAGCTCCTACAATGAGCAGTTCTTC. It encodes CASSTRRVGSSYNEQFF.

Points on this clone: Other DNA sequences in this specimen translate into the identical CDR3. The chain is built from TRBV7-9 and TRBJ2-7; 10 bases map to TRBD1. Trimming removed 5 bases from V and 0 bases from J; junction bases left unmatched: 4. Germline CDR1 and CDR2: SEHNR and FQNEAQ (reference sequence). CDR3 size: 15 residues. As DNA, the CDR3 is TGTGCCAGCAGCCCAAGGACAGGGGGCTCCTACGAGCAGTACTTC. Its protein product is CASSPRTGGSYEQYF.

Regarding this clone: This specimen includes other DNA sequences encoding the same CDR3. The V gene is TRBV4-3, the J gene TRBJ2-7; possibly TRBD1 for D (6 bases). The V gene's germline CDR1 is LGHNA and CDR2 YSLEER. Trimming removed 0 bases at V and 3 bases at J, with 6 bases between. The CDR3 totals 13 residues. CDR3 sequence (DNA): TGCGCCAGCAGCCAAGACAGGGGCTACGAGCAGTACTTC. Protein: CASSQDRGYEQYF.

V gene TRBV7-9 combines with J gene TRBJ1-1; the D is unclear. Deletions cut 0 bases from V and 5 bases from J, with 10 bases between. CDR3 length: 14 residues. Germline values: CDR1 SEHNR, CDR2 FQNEAQ (reference sequence). The DNA of the CDR3 is TGTGCCAGCAGCTTAGCGGTAATTGGGACTGAAGCTTTCTTT. Translated, it gives CASSLAVIGTEAFF. Complete variable domain (other parts from reference TRBV7-9 and TRBJ1-1): DTGVSQNPRHKITKRGQNVTFRCDPISEHNRLYWYRQTLGQGPEFLTYFQNEAQLEKSRLLSDRFSAERPKGSFSTLEIQRTEQGDSAMYLCASSLAVIGTEAFFGQGTRLTVV.

In its sample, this clone was seen once. The chain joins TRBV21-1 to TRBJ1-5; the table's TRBD1 call for D was not verified on the DNA. TRBV21-1 is a recognized pseudogene. This CDR3 has 17 amino acids. Written as DNA, the CDR3 is TGTGCCAGCAGCAAAAAAAGGGAAGGACATCAAACTCAGCCCCAGCATTTT. Its translation: CASSKKREGHQTQPQHF.

This clone came up a few times. The chain has TRBV10-3 and TRBJ1-2; no clear D gene. Trimming cost V 8 bases and J 4 bases, with 14 bases left between them. CDR3 length equals 13 residues. Germline loops: CDR1 ENHRY, CDR2 SYGVKD. The CDR3, as DNA: TGTGCCATCGGCGTCCCGGGCTTCTATGGCTACACCTTC. Translating it yields CAIGVPGFYGYTF.

The V and J genes are TRBV27 and TRBJ2-1; either TRBD1 or TRBD2 may fit D (5 bases each). Germline-derived CDR1 and CDR2 are MNHEY and SMNVEV (reference sequence). Trimming removed 2 bases from V and 10 bases from J, with 15 bases in between. This CDR3 contains 14 residues. CDR3 sequence: CASSLIPLRGEQFF. The CDR3 nucleotides are TGTGCCAGCAGTTTAATCCCCCTGAGGGGAGAGCAGTTCTTC.

V gene TRBV4-1 combines with J gene TRBJ1-4; D is perhaps TRBD1 (5 bases). The V end lost 2 bases, the J end lost 5 bases, and 15 bases lay between the germline ends. The CDR3 totals 16 residues. Germline V gene lookup returns CDR1 MGHRA and CDR2 YSYEKL. For the CDR3, the DNA is TGCGCCAGCAGCCAATCCCCAAGGACATCCAATGAAAAACTGTTTTTT. This translates into CASSQSPRTSNEKLFF.

J is TRBJ2-1 and V is TRBV27; 7 nucleotides align to TRBD1. This CDR3 is 15 amino acids long. The V gene end was trimmed by 3 bases and the J gene end by 3 bases; junction bases not matched to a gene: 5. Germline V CDR1 and CDR2: MNHEY, SMNVEV (reference sequence). The CDR3 coding sequence is TGTGCCAGCAGTTTTTGGGACAGCATCTACAATGAGCAGTTCTTC. Its protein is CASSFWDSIYNEQFF.

The CDR3 protein is CASSQFSGTEAFF. For the CDR3, the DNA is TGCGCCAGCAGCCAATTTTCTGGCACTGAAGCTTTCTTT. The V call is TRBV4-1, the J call TRBJ1-1; D call uncertain. The CDR3 runs 13 residues. Germline V gene sequence: CDR1 MGHRA, CDR2 YSYEKL. The V end was cut by 2 bases, the J end by 4 bases, with 8 bases between.

The chain has TRBV29-1 and TRBJ2-1; D not certain. Germline CDR1 is SQVTM and CDR2 is ANQGSEA. The CDR3 sequence is 14 residues long. V lost 1 base to trimming and J lost 4 bases, with 11 bases between them. The CDR3 protein is CSVEGVRKYNEQFF. The CDR3 DNA follows: TGCAGCGTTGAAGGGGTCAGGAAATACAATGAGCAGTTCTTC.